These 14 T cell receptor beta chains were sequenced from one sample in a study of T cells in Graves' hyperthyroidism and ophthalmopathy. Template material for amplifying TCR beta CDR3 regions consisted of RNA transcripts. A first-round RT-PCR of the TCR CDR3 used the HTBI primer set. TCRdb redid the calling of the multiplex PCR reads with MiXCR, one entry per CDR3 protein. The sample holds approximately 400,000 distinct CDR3 sequences, about 16% seen once. What was sequenced was blood. These receptor sequences come from a woman aged 25-40 years with Graves' hyperthyroidism.

The chain employs TRBV5-6 and TRBJ2-3; D gene uncertain. The CDR3 length is 13 residues. Trimming cost V 3 bases and J 0 bases, with 5 bases left between them. Germline V lookup: CDR1 SGHDT, CDR2 YYEEEE. CDR3 sequence (DNA): TGTGCCAGCAGCTGGTACAGCACAGATACGCAGTATTTT. Translating it yields CASSWYSTDTQYF.

This clonotype was found many times. This CDR3 reads CASSRGRQASTDTQYF. The CDR3 region has the DNA TGTGCCAGCAGCCGAGGAAGACAGGCTAGCACAGATACGCAGTATTTT. The genes are TRBV3-1 and TRBJ2-3; maybe TRBD1 (6 bases). CDR3 length: 16 residues. Looked up from germline, CDR1 is LGHDT and CDR2 is YNNKEL (reference sequence). Trimming took off 4 bases at V and 0 bases at J, with 14 bases between the two ends.

Of note for this clonotype: A read error is possible here, since a much larger clone lies one base away. This rearrangement joins TRBV3-1 to TRBJ2-5; 11 bases agree with TRBD2. CDR1 is LGHDT and CDR2 is YNNKEL in the germline V gene (reference sequence). The CDR3 consists of 14 residues. The CDR3 bases are TGTGCCAGCAGCCCCCAGACTAGCGGGGAGACCCAGCACTTC. It is translated as CASSPQTSGETQHF.

This clonotype has ten or more counts. The chain joins TRBV7-9 to TRBJ2-3, with D perhaps matching TRBD2 (6 bases). Germline CDR1 is SEHNR and CDR2 is FQNEAQ (reference sequence). This CDR3 comprises 17 residues. V was clipped by 5 bases and J by 1 base, with 19 bases between them. CDR3 in amino acids: CASSPFDRSGGTDTQYF. The CDR3, as DNA: TGTGCCAGCAGCCCGTTCGACCGTAGCGGTGGCACAGATACGCAGTATTTT.

This clonotype came up many times. The V gene is TRBV11-1, the J gene TRBJ2-5; no clear D. V shed 2 bases and J shed 5 bases, with 9 bases lying between them. The CDR3 consists of 13 residues. The germline V gene encodes CDR1 SGHAT and CDR2 FQDESV (reference sequence). The CDR3 DNA is TGTGCCAGCAGCTTAAGGATCCGGGAGACCCAGTACTTC. It translates to CASSLRIRETQYF.

V is TRBV12-3 or TRBV12-4 and J is TRBJ1-3; D perhaps matches TRBD1 (5 bases). This CDR3 spans 17 amino acids. V was cut by 3 bases and J by 0 bases, with 15 bases left in between. The CDR3 nucleotides read TGTGCCAGCAGTTTTGTTGCAGGGAGGGTCTCTGGAAACACCATATATTTT. This encodes CASSFVAGRVSGNTIYF.

The DNA of the CDR3 is TGTGCCATCAGGCTCAGCAGCGTGCGGAACACCGGGGAGCTGTTTTTT. This encodes CAIRLSSVRNTGELFF. The chain has TRBV10-3 and TRBJ2-2; D is ambiguous. CDR1 and CDR2 (germline): ENHRY, SYGVKD. The CDR3 has 16 amino acids. Deletions cut 6 bases from V and 1 base from J, with 15 bases between.

The rearrangement uses TRBV19 and TRBJ2-1, with 12 bases that match TRBD2. Germline V gene data show CDR1 as LNHDA and CDR2 as SQIVND (reference sequence). J gave up 8 bases and V 6 bases, and 17 bases lay outside the gene matches. The length of the CDR3 is 18 residues. CDR3 loop: CASRSPPGLAGPQDEQFF. Here the CDR3 DNA reads TGTGCCAGTAGATCACCACCGGGACTAGCGGGTCCTCAGGATGAGCAGTTCTTC.

J is TRBJ2-4 and V is TRBV7-2; D unresolved. This CDR3 has 15 amino acids. Germline lookup yields CDR1 SGHTA and CDR2 FQGNSA. The V end was cut by 5 bases, the J end by 11 bases, with 22 bases between. In nucleotides, the CDR3 is TGTGCCAGCAGCCCAAGCGCCGGCGGTCCCCTCCTTCAGTACTTC. Translating it yields CASSPSAGGPLLQYF. Together with reference TRBV7-2 and TRBJ2-4, the CDR3 gives the full variable domain: GAGVSQSPSNKVTEKGKDVELRCDPISGHTALYWYRQSLGQGLEFLIYFQGNSAPDKSGLPSDRFSAERTGGSVSTLTIQRTQQEDSAVYLCASSPSAGGPLLQYFGAGTRLSVL.

In its sample, this clonotype was seen many times. The rearrangement links TRBV6-1 to TRBJ2-5; 11 bases align to TRBD1. The ends lost 6 bases at V and 6 bases at J; junction bases unmatched: 6. This CDR3 region has 14 residues. CDR1 is MNHNS and CDR2 is SASEGT in the germline V gene. The CDR3 nucleotides read TGTGCCAGCAGCCCGGGACAGGGGGTTCAGACCCAGTACTTC. Amino acid sequence: CASSPGQGVQTQYF.

This clonotype turned up a few times. CDR3: CASSGETGPSYNEQFF. CDR3 nucleotides: TGTGCCAGCAGCGGAGAGACAGGGCCTTCCTACAATGAGCAGTTCTTC. The chain combines TRBV9 with TRBJ2-1; TRBD1 matches 7 bases. V dropped 3 bases and J dropped 1; count of bases not matched to a gene: 7. The V gene's germline CDR1 is SGDLS and CDR2 YYNGEE. This CDR3 contains 16 residues.

This clonotype was seen more than once but under ten times. V gene TRBV18 combines with J gene TRBJ2-5; D not resolved. This CDR3 spans 14 amino acids. CDR1 and CDR2 (germline): KGHSH, LQKENI. Trimming cost V 2 bases and J 1 base, with 8 bases left between them. The CDR3 region has the DNA TGTGCCAGCTCACCATCTTACGCCCAAGAGACCCAGTACTTC. Translated, it gives CASSPSYAQETQYF.

This clonotype was picked up many times. The chain is built from TRBV6-1 and TRBJ1-1, with D uncertain. CDR3 length: 13 residues. Trimming removed 6 bases from V and 9 bases from J, with 17 bases in between. The germline CDR1 and CDR2 sequences are MNHNS and SASEGT. CDR3 sequence (DNA): TGTGCCAGCAGAACGGCCCTAGACGGGAAAGCTTTCTTT. Translation: CASRTALDGKAFF.

CDR3 DNA sequence: TGTGCCAGCAGTGAGCCCGGGACTAGCGGAACCTACGAGCAGTACTTC. This translates into CASSEPGTSGTYEQYF. J is TRBJ2-7 and V is TRBV6-1, with 11 bases that match TRBD2. J lost 2 bases, V lost 3 bases, and 6 bases had no gene match. Germline V gene sequence: CDR1 MNHNS, CDR2 SASEGT. This CDR3 comprises 16 residues.